These T cell receptor beta chains were read from a single sample in a study of cytomegalovirus exposure and HLA in healthy donors. Clones were read by immunoSEQ multiplex PCR, and TCRdb kept only the in-frame ones, dropping some. The table records roughly 160,000 clones, approximately 77% of them present only once. The sample was PBMCs. The receptors derive from a man aged 45-65 years in good health and CMV-seropositive. The CDR3 runs from the conserved cysteine through the conserved F or W. D genes are given only for firm matches. Clone size is given for some rows only: seen once, a few or many times, or a class if the clone is expanded.

d_call j_call v_call clone_size cdr3_nt cdr3_aa
TRBD1 TRBJ2-5 TRBV6-1 - TGTGCCAGCAGTCGGGACAGACACCAAGAGACCCAGTACTTC CASSRDRHQETQYF
- TRBJ1-5 TRBV30 - TGTGCCTGGAGTGTACGAACGACGGCGGGTTGGGGTCAGCCCCAGCATTTT CAWSVRTTAGWGQPQHF
TRBD1 TRBJ2-7 TRBV18 few TGTGCCAGCTCACCGGGACAGGGACCCTACGAGCAGTACTTC CASSPGQGPYEQYF
- TRBJ2-7 TRBV11-3 once TGTGCCAGCAGCCCTGGGGGGACAGACTCCTACGAGCAGTACTTC CASSPGGTDSYEQYF
TRBD1 TRBJ1-5 TRBV19 - TGTGCCAGTAGTCCAGGGGGCTATAGCAATCAGCCCCAGCATTTT CASSPGGYSNQPQHF
- TRBJ2-2 TRBV9 - TGTGCCAGCAGCCCCCCAGTTAGCGCAACTACAAGCACCGGGGAGCTGTTTTTT CASSPPVSATTSTGELFF
- TRBJ2-5 TRBV6-1 - TGTGCCAGCAGTGAAATGTGGGGGGGCCTCCAAGAGACCCAGTACTTC CASSEMWGGLQETQYF
TRBD2 TRBJ2-1 TRBV4-1 - TGCGCCAGCAGCCTCGGGACTAGCGTCTACAATGAGCAGTTCTTC CASSLGTSVYNEQFF
- TRBJ2-7 TRBV10-3 - TGTGCCATCAAGGACAGCCGATCCTACGAGCAGTACTTC CAIKDSRSYEQYF
TRBD2 TRBJ2-3 TRBV9 once TGTGCCAGCAGTCCTAGGGTAGCGGGGCGCAATACAGATACGCAGTATTTT CASSPRVAGRNTDTQYF
- TRBJ1-2 TRBV5-6 - TGTGCCAGCAGCTTAAACAGGGAAACTAACTATGGCTACACCTTC CASSLNRETNYGYTF
- TRBJ2-5 TRBV11-3 - TGTGCCAGCAGCTTAGGCTTAGGGGTGGGAGAGACCCAGTACTTC CASSLGLGVGETQYF
TRBD2 TRBJ2-1 TRBV18 - TGTGCCAGCTCACCGACTAGCGGGGGGCTTAATGAGCAGTTCTTC CASSPTSGGLNEQFF
- TRBJ1-1 TRBV30 - TGTGCCTGGAGTGTAGGGGGTAACAGGGTCATTCACACTGAAGCTTTCTTT CAWSVGGNRVIHTEAFF
- TRBJ1-2 TRBV5-1 - TGCGCCAGCAGCCAAGACAGGACCCCAGGAGGCTACACCTTC CASSQDRTPGGYTF
- TRBJ2-7 TRBV9 - TGTGCCAGCAGCGGGCTAGGGGCAGGGGCGTCGGACGAGCAGTACTTC CASSGLGAGASDEQYF
TRBD1 TRBJ2-5 TRBV2 - TGTGCCAGCAGTGAGAACAGGGGGCTGGGGGAGACCCAGTACTTC CASSENRGLGETQYF
TRBD1 TRBJ2-7 TRBV18 - TGTGCCAGCTCACCAGAAAGGGGGCGCGAGCAGTACTTC CASSPERGREQYF
- TRBJ1-3 TRBV27 - TGTGCCAGCAGTTTTTCAGGGTTGAGTGGAAACACCATATATTTT CASSFSGLSGNTIYF
TRBD1 TRBJ1-2 TRBV10-2 - TGCGCCAGCAGTGAGTCTCCGACAGGGAGTTATGGCTACACCTTC CASSESPTGSYGYTF
TRBD1 TRBJ1-3 TRBV5-6 - TGTGCCAGCAGCTTGGGACAGGGGGTACCTGGAAACACCATATATTTT CASSLGQGVPGNTIYF
- TRBJ2-7 TRBV27 once TGTGCCAGCAGTTTAACAGGGTTCTCCTACGAGCAGTACTTC CASSLTGFSYEQYF
- TRBJ1-6 TRBV20-1 - TGCAGTGCTAGTAACGGGTCACCCCTCCACTTT CSASNGSPLHF
- TRBJ2-5 TRBV7-9 few TGTGCCAGCAGCTTTGGGAAGGGGGTCCAAGAGACCCAGTACTTC CASSFGKGVQETQYF
- TRBJ2-1 TRBV18 - TGTGCCAGCTCACCACTGCCGGGGGATGTGAATGAGCAGTTCTTC CASSPLPGDVNEQFF
TRBD2 TRBJ2-3 TRBV7-6 - TGTGCCGCAAGCAGGGCTGAGGCTAGCGGGGGCACAGATACGCAGTATTTT CAASRAEASGGTDTQYF
- TRBJ2-7 TRBV7-9 - TGTGCCAGCAGCTCTCAGTACGAGCAGTACTTC CASSSQYEQYF
- TRBJ2-7 TRBV5-4 - TGTGCCAGCAGCCAGGCCGGGACAAGTTCCTACGAGCAGTACTTC CASSQAGTSSYEQYF
- TRBJ1-5 TRBV11-2 - TGTGCCAGCAGCTTAGCGGGTGAGGATCAGCCCCAGCATTTT CASSLAGEDQPQHF
TRBD2 TRBJ2-1 TRBV6-6 - TGTGCCAGCAGTAGGAGCGGGGGGGCGGGGAATGAGCAGTTCTTC CASSRSGGAGNEQFF
- TRBJ1-6 TRBV15 - TGTGCCACCCGAAAGCGCGGGGTAGGGTCAGGTTCCTATAATTCACCCCTCCACTTT CATRKRGVGSGSYNSPLHF
TRBD1 TRBJ1-4 TRBV6-5 - TGTGCCAGCAGTTCCTGGACAGGGGCGAATGAAAAACTGTTTTTT CASSSWTGANEKLFF
- TRBJ2-2 TRBV4-2 - TGTGCCAGCAGCCAAGAAAGGACTCGAAACACCGGGGAGCTGTTTTTT CASSQERTRNTGELFF
- TRBJ1-1 TRBV5-6 - TGTGCCAGCAGCTGGGGACCGGGGGGCACTGAAGCTTTCTTT CASSWGPGGTEAFF
TRBD1 TRBJ1-2 TRBV18 - TGTGCCAGCTCACCACTGACAGGGTGGAAGACCTTC CASSPLTGWKTF
TRBD1 TRBJ2-6 TRBV5-1 few TGCGCCAGCAGCTGGGACAGGCCTGAGCTCTCTGGGGCCAACGTCCTGACTTTC CASSWDRPELSGANVLTF
- TRBJ2-7 TRBV10-3 - TGTGCCATCAGTGAGTTGGGAGCGGGCTGGGAGCAGTACTTC CAISELGAGWEQYF
TRBD1 TRBJ2-1 TRBV5-1 - TGCGCCAGCAGCCCGCCGGGACAGGGGTCGAGCTCCTACAATGAGCAGTTCTTC CASSPPGQGSSSYNEQFF
- TRBJ2-7 TRBV7-2 - TGTGCCAGCTCGGACAGTGGCGACGGGGGGCGGGGTTACTACGAGCAGTACTTC CASSDSGDGGRGYYEQYF
TRBD1 TRBJ2-5 TRBV5-1 - TGCGCCAGCAGCTTGAACAGGGGTGGTGGAGAGACCCAGTACTTC CASSLNRGGGETQYF
TRBD2 TRBJ2-1 TRBV30 once TGTGCCTGGTCTAGCGGGGGCCCCAGAAACAATGAGCAGTTCTTC CAWSSGGPRNNEQFF
- TRBJ1-1 TRBV7-2 - TGTGCCAGCAGCTCGGACAGTTGGAACACTGAAGCTTTCTTT CASSSDSWNTEAFF
TRBD2 TRBJ2-1 TRBV4-3 few TGCGCCAGCAGCCAATCCCTAGCGGGAAATTACAATGAGCAGTTCTTC CASSQSLAGNYNEQFF
- TRBJ1-3 TRBV9 - TGTGCCAGCAGCGTAGCATCCACACCCGGAGCGGGAAACACCATATATTTT CASSVASTPGAGNTIYF
TRBD1 TRBJ1-1 TRBV18 few TGTGCCAGCTCACTTACGATTACAGGGGGGCAGGCTGAAGCTTTCTTT CASSLTITGGQAEAFF
TRBD1 TRBJ1-5 TRBV19 - TGTGCCAGTACCATCATTTATACAGGGGCCCGCCATCAGCCCCAGCATTTT CASTIIYTGARHQPQHF
TRBD2 TRBJ2-2 TRBV7-2 - TGTGCCAGCAGCACCGCCGGGACTACACACACCGGGGAGCTGTTTTTT CASSTAGTTHTGELFF
TRBD1 TRBJ1-3 TRBV27 - TGTGCCAGCAGATCTACCGGGACAGGGATCAACACCATATATTTT CASRSTGTGINTIYF
- TRBJ2-1 TRBV9 - TGTGCCAGCAGCGTAGGTCAGGCCCTAAGCTCCTACAATGAGCAGTTCTTC CASSVGQALSSYNEQFF
TRBD1 TRBJ2-4 TRBV11-2 - TGTGCCAGCAGCTACCCGGGACAGGGGCACATTCAGTACTTC CASSYPGQGHIQYF
- TRBJ1-1 TRBV6-5 - TGTGCCAGCAGTTATTATGGGACTCCACAGAACACTGAAGCTTTCTTT CASSYYGTPQNTEAFF
TRBD1 TRBJ1-1 TRBV25-1 - TGTGCCAGCAGTGACCGAAGGGGGCTGGGGACTGAAGCTTTCTTT CASSDRRGLGTEAFF
TRBD1 TRBJ1-1 TRBV6-5 - TGTGACTCGGGACAGGGGAACACTGAAGCTTTCTTT CDSGQGNTEAFF
TRBD2 TRBJ2-7 TRBV11-3 once TGTGCCAGCAGCTCGGGACTAGACTACGAGCAGTACTTC CASSSGLDYEQYF
TRBD1 TRBJ1-5 TRBV4-3 - TGCGCCAGCAGCCAAGCCCTCGACAGGGCGGTTCAGCCCCAGCATTTT CASSQALDRAVQPQHF
- TRBJ2-4 TRBV7-2 - TGTGCCAGCAGCCAACCATCGGGGGTTCGGAACATTCAGTACTTC CASSQPSGVRNIQYF
- TRBJ2-2 TRBV7-3 - TGTGCCAGCAGCCCCAGGTCCGGGGAGCTGTTTTTT CASSPRSGELFF
- TRBJ1-5 TRBV7-6 once TGTGCCAGCAGCTTAGAGGCAGGGGAGAATCAGCCCCAGCATTTT CASSLEAGENQPQHF
- TRBJ2-2 TRBV11-3 few TGTGCCAGCAGCTCCATTCGGGACACCGGGGAGCTGTTTTTT CASSSIRDTGELFF